This TCR beta chain was identified in a study of radiotherapy plus CTLA-4 blockade in lung cancer. Study-wide background: Around a sixth of patients responded objectively, and around 32% achieved disease control.

The V gene lost 1 base and the J gene lost 4 bases, with 10 bases spanning the gap. Germline CDR1 SGHTA, CDR2 FQGTGA. The CDR3 contains 14 residues. Ipilimumab-mediated CTLA-4 blockade plus focal radiation was given to patients having chemo-refractory metastatic non-small-cell lung cancer. Comment on this clone: Its antigen is not identified.

Study-wide points: Radiotherapy was combined with ipilimumab, and tumor-derived TCR clones then expanded in blood. How blood T cell clones changed early, along with interferon-beta, reportedly forecast response best.

Sequencing used immunoSEQ multiplex PCR; TCRdb keeps in-frame clones, though not all of them. Among about 97,000 clones listed, approximately 74% were seen once. This TCR derives from a human donor with non-small cell lung cancer who had a partial response to radiotherapy plus ipilimumab. Some clones in this sample may be carry-over from other donors' samples. The sample consisted of peripheral blood, taken from a patient treated with radiotherapy plus ipilimumab. The chain combines TRBV7-3 with TRBJ2-5; tentatively, D is TRBD1 (6 bases). This chain's CDR3 is CASSLMARGETQYF. The CDR3 bases are TGTGCCAGCAGCTTAATGGCCAGGGGAGAGACCCAGTACTTC.